A single sample is the source of the 23 T cell receptor beta chains below, sequenced in a study of blood T cells in healthy people across ages. Through a sample-barcoded 5' primer and a J-beta primer mix, a second PCR was run for roughly 6 to 11 cycles. TCRdb re-called the 5' RACE reads with MiXCR, one entry per CDR3 protein. The data show approximately 780,000 distinct CDR3 sequences, around 25% seen once. The same data also went into a second study, on T cells of mothers and their children.

The sequenced sample consisted of blood. The receptors were gathered from a boy younger than 18 in good health.

The chain combines TRBV2 with TRBJ2-1, with D tentatively TRBD1 (6 bases). Germline values: CDR1 SNHLY, CDR2 FYNNEI. The CDR3 totals 15 residues. The V gene lost 3 bases and the J gene lost 3 bases, with 12 bases spanning the gap. CDR3: CASSEQGYGYNEQFF. The CDR3 coding sequence is TGTGCCAGCAGTGAGCAGGGGTATGGCTACAATGAGCAGTTCTTC.

The V gene is TRBV11-2, the J gene TRBJ2-5; 7 bases are shared with TRBD1. The CDR3 runs 15 residues. CDR1 is SGHAT and CDR2 is FQNNGV in the germline V gene. The ends lost 3 bases at V and 2 bases at J; junction bases unmatched: 6. CDR3 loop: CASSFIPDRQETQYF. CDR3 coding DNA: TGTGCCAGCAGCTTCATCCCGGACAGGCAAGAGACCCAGTACTTC.

This clonotype showed up just a few times. The CDR3: CASSRDRTGFYEQYF. The DNA of the CDR3 is TGTGCCAGCAGTCGAGATCGGACTGGATTCTACGAGCAGTACTTC. This rearrangement joins TRBV25-1 to TRBJ2-1; D is perhaps TRBD2 (5 bases). Near its end, the DNA agrees better with TRBJ2-7, so the J call may be wrong. CDR1 and CDR2 from the germline V gene are MGHDK and SYGVNS. CDR3 length: 15 amino acids.

This clonotype has only a few counts. The V and J genes are TRBV23-1 and TRBJ2-5, with D maybe TRBD1 (6 bases). TRBV23-1 has ORF status, its function being uncertain. CDR3 length: 17 residues. V gave up 3 bases and J gave up 4 bases, with 21 bases separating them. Written as DNA, the CDR3 is TGCGCCAGCAGTCATACCCTTTTAACAGGGCGCAGAGAGACCCAGTACTTC. This encodes CASSHTLLTGRRETQYF.

The sample holds a few counts of this clonotype. The rearrangement links TRBV12-3 or TRBV12-4 to TRBJ2-2; a weak D match, TRBD1 (6 bases). The CDR3 sequence is 19 residues long. The V end lost 1 base, the J end lost 6 bases, and 24 bases lay between the germline ends. The CDR3 is CASSLVEPFGTRRAGELFF. As DNA, the CDR3 is TGTGCCAGCAGTTTAGTGGAGCCCTTCGGGACAAGGCGGGCCGGGGAGCTGTTTTTT.

The chain recombines TRBV11-2 with TRBJ1-4; 11 bases are a match to TRBD1. The CDR3 totals 17 residues. Trimming removed 6 bases from V and 5 bases from J; junction bases left unmatched: 11. Germline V CDR1 and CDR2: SGHAT, FQNNGV. The CDR3 sequence is CASRTGTGGSSNEKLFF. For the CDR3, the DNA is TGTGCCAGCAGGACCGGGACAGGGGGTTCCAGCAATGAAAAACTGTTTTTT.

This clonotype was counted a few times. V and J are TRBV6-5 and TRBJ1-2, with D possibly being TRBD1 (6 bases). CDR3 size: 13 residues. Deletions cut 6 bases from V and 3 bases from J, with 11 bases between. The germline V gene encodes CDR1 MNHEY and CDR2 SVGAGI. The CDR3 nucleotides read TGTGCCAGCAGCCGGGACACTTACTATGGCTACACCTTC. As protein: CASSRDTYYGYTF.

J is TRBJ2-5 and V is TRBV6-1; 12 bases align to TRBD1. V shed 4 bases, J shed 5 bases, and the junction held 5 bases outside the gene matches. Germline V gene lookup returns CDR1 MNHNS and CDR2 SASEGT. The CDR3 totals 15 residues. The CDR3 DNA follows: TGTGCCAGCAGTGCCGGGACAGGGGGCGGGGAGACCCAGTACTTC. Protein product: CASSAGTGGGETQYF.

CDR3 residues: CATSELGGKETQYF. CDR3 DNA: TGTGCCACCAGTGAGCTGGGCGGGAAAGAGACCCAGTACTTC. V is TRBV24-1 and J is TRBJ2-5; possibly TRBD2 for D (6 bases). Germline CDR1 reads KGHDR; CDR2 reads SFDVKD. The ends were cut back, 4 bases at V and 3 bases at J, with 11 bases in the middle. CDR3 length equals 14 residues.

The chain couples TRBV5-1 to TRBJ2-5, with TRBD1 matching 10 bases. This CDR3 is built from 16 residues. CDR1 is SGHRS and CDR2 is YFSETQ in the germline V gene. With 1 base clipped from V and 1 base from J, the junction kept 4 bases outside the gene matches. The CDR3 DNA is TGCGCCAGCAGCTTGTTGCGGACAGGGGGCCAAGAGACCCAGTACTTC. It specifies CASSLLRTGGQETQYF.

The chain has TRBV20-1 and TRBJ2-5; D is possibly TRBD1 or TRBD2 (7 bases each). Deletions cut 0 bases from V and 7 bases from J, with 12 bases between. Germline values: CDR1 DFQATT, CDR2 SNEGSKA (reference sequence). The CDR3 is made up of 13 amino acids. DNA for the CDR3: TGCAGTGCTAGAGATCAGGGGGGGCGGACCCAGTACTTC. This translates into CSARDQGGRTQYF.

This chain connects TRBV7-9 to TRBJ2-2; unclear D gene. CDR1 is SEHNR, CDR2 FQNEAQ, per germline (reference sequence). The CDR3 sequence is 15 residues long. V shed 2 bases and J shed 4 bases, with 11 bases lying between them. CDR3 in amino acids: CASSLSQPSTGELFF. The CDR3 DNA is TGTGCCAGCAGCTTATCTCAGCCATCCACCGGGGAGCTGTTTTTT.

As concerns this clonotype: A read error may produce the germline difference seen at one junction end. The chain joins TRBV7-3 to TRBJ2-5, with TRBD2 matching 13 bases. The DNA end is a closer match to TRBJ2-1, so the J assignment may be wrong. CDR1 is SGHTA and CDR2 is FQGTGA in the germline V gene. This CDR3 spans 16 amino acids. The CDR3 sequence is CASSSTGTSGVNEQFF. In nucleotides, the CDR3 is TGTGCCAGTAGCTCCACCGGGACTAGCGGGGTTAATGAGCAGTTCTTC.

The J gene is TRBJ1-5, the V gene TRBV10-3; D uncertain. CDR3 size: 12 residues. The V end lost 5 bases, the J end lost 7 bases, and 9 bases lay between the germline ends. Germline V gives CDR1 ENHRY, CDR2 SYGVKD. As DNA, the CDR3 is TGTGCCATCAGTCCCCGGGGACAGCCCCAGCATTTT. Encoded protein: CAISPRGQPQHF.

This clonotype has just a few counts. The V gene is TRBV2, the J gene TRBJ2-4, with D unclear. Trimming pared 6 bases from V and 9 bases from J, leaving 15 bases between. The CDR3 runs to 13 residues. CDR1 and CDR2 (germline): SNHLY, FYNNEI. This chain's CDR3 is CASRPPVGSIQYF. As DNA, the CDR3 is TGTGCCAGCAGACCCCCGGTCGGTTCCATTCAGTACTTC.

This clonotype was observed a handful of times. The chain has TRBV7-9 and TRBJ2-5; TRBD1 matches 8 bases. CDR1 is SEHNR, CDR2 FQNEAQ, per germline (reference sequence). CDR3 length: 16 residues. V was clipped by 4 bases and J by 0 bases; unmatched bases: 7. The CDR3 DNA is TGTGCCAGCAGCTCCGACAGGGGCCTTTACCAAGAGACCCAGTACTTC. The encoded protein is CASSSDRGLYQETQYF.

This clonotype was recorded a few times. CDR3 amino acids: CSASQTGRDFETQYF. DNA for the CDR3: TGCAGTGCTAGCCAGACGGGGAGAGACTTTGAGACCCAGTACTTC. The chain uses TRBV20-1 and TRBJ2-5, with D possibly matching TRBD2 (5 bases). Germline-derived CDR1 and CDR2 are DFQATT and SNEGSKA (reference sequence). V gave up 3 bases and J gave up 5 bases, with 19 bases separating them. CDR3 length equals 15 residues.

V usage is TRBV12-3 or TRBV12-4 and J usage is TRBJ2-4; D is ambiguous. CDR3 length: 11 residues. Trimming left V 5 bases short and J 9 bases short, with 8 bases between. The CDR3 region is CASSLMGIQYF. CDR3 bases: TGTGCCAGCAGTCTCATGGGCATTCAGTACTTC.

This clonotype turned up a few times. V is TRBV2 and J is TRBJ1-2; D not resolved. V was shortened by 4 bases and J by 6 bases, with 9 bases between the two germline ends. There are 12 residues in the CDR3. Germline loops: CDR1 SNHLY, CDR2 FYNNEI. The CDR3 is CASSADHHGYTF. CDR3 bases: TGTGCCAGCAGTGCGGATCACCATGGCTACACCTTC. The full variable domain, with the rest looked up from reference TRBV2 and TRBJ1-2, is EPEVTQTPSHQVTQMGQEVILRCVPISNHLYFYWYRQILGQKVEFLVSFYNNEISEKSEIFDDQFSVERPDGSNFTLKIRSTKLEDSAMYFCASSADHHGYTFGSGTRLTVV.

The chain employs TRBV5-1 and TRBJ2-1, with TRBD2 matching over 7 bases. Germline CDR1 SGHRS, CDR2 YFSETQ. Unmatched junction bases numbered 11, after V lost 4 bases and J lost 4 bases. The CDR3 sequence is 16 residues long. In DNA form, the CDR3 reads TGCGCCAGCAGCACTAAGGTGAGGGAGGGGTACAATGAGCAGTTCTTC. Its protein product is CASSTKVREGYNEQFF.

For this clonotype: Its ends do not fully match the called genes, so a read error is possible. The chain uses TRBV20-1 and TRBJ2-1, with no clear D. CDR1 DFQATT and CDR2 SNEGSKA come from the germline V gene (reference sequence). This CDR3 spans 11 amino acids. CDR3 sequence (DNA): TGCAGTGCTAGTACCCGAACGGAACACGTCTTC. It yields the protein CSASTRTEHVF.

This clonotype turned up a few times. The V and J genes are TRBV6-5 and TRBJ2-7; TRBD2 matches 9 bases. The end of the DNA aligns better with TRBJ2-1, so the J call may be wrong. The CDR3 is 15 amino acids. Looked up from germline, CDR1 is MNHEY and CDR2 is SVGAGI. CDR3 in DNA: TGTGCCAGCACTAAATTGGCGGGGGGGTTAAATGAGCAGTTCTTC. This codes for CASTKLAGGLNEQFF.

This clonotype was found a few times. The DNA of the CDR3 is TGTGCCAGCAGTTTAACACGGTATTACACCGGGGAGCTGTTTTTT. Protein sequence: CASSLTRYYTGELFF. J is TRBJ2-2 and V is TRBV28; the D is unclear. Deletions cut 2 bases from V and 3 bases from J, with 10 bases between. CDR3 size: 15 residues. CDR1 is MDHEN, CDR2 SYDVKM, per germline. The full variable domain, completed using reference TRBV28 and TRBJ2-2, is DVKVTQSSRYLVKRTGEKVFLECVQDMDHENMFWYRQDPGLGLRLIYFSYDVKMKEKGDIPEGYSVSREKKERFSLILESASTNQTSMYLCASSLTRYYTGELFFGEGSRLTVL.